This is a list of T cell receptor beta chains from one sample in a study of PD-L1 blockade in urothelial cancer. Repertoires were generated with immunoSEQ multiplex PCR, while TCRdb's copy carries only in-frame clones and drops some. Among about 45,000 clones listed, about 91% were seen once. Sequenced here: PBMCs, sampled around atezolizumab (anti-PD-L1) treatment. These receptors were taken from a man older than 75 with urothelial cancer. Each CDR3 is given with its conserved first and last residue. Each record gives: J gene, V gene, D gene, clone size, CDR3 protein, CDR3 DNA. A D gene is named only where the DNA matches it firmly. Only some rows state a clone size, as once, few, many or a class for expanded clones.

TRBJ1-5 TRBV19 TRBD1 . CASRDRGLLGPQHF TGTGCCAGTAGGGACAGGGGGCTTCTGGGGCCCCAGCATTTT
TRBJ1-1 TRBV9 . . CASSVDLNTEAFF TGTGCCAGCAGCGTGGACTTGAACACTGAAGCTTTCTTT
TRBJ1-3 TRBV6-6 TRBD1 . CASSPQGGTGNTIYF TGTGCCAGCAGTCCCCAGGGGGGAACTGGAAACACCATATATTTT
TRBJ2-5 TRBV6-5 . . CASSYSSSRETQYF TGTGCCAGCAGTTACTCGAGTAGCCGGGAGACCCAGTACTTC
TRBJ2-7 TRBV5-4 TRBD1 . CASSADRVYEQYF TGTGCCAGCAGCGCGGACAGGGTTTACGAGCAGTACTTC
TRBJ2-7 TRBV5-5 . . CASSLKRESSYEQYF TGTGCCAGCAGCTTGAAACGGGAGAGCTCCTACGAGCAGTACTTC
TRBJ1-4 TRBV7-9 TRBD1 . CASSATGASNEKLFF TGTGCCAGCAGCGCCACAGGGGCCTCTAATGAAAAACTGTTTTTT
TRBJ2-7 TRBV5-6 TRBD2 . CASKRERPYEQYF TGTGCCAGCAAGCGGGAGCGTCCCTACGAGCAGTACTTC
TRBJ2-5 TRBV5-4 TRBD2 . CASSQTSGIGETQYF TGTGCCAGCAGCCAGACTAGCGGGATTGGAGAGACCCAGTACTTC
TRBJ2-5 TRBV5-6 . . CASSLGDTQETQYF TGTGCCAGCAGCTTGGGGGACACCCAAGAGACCCAGTACTTC
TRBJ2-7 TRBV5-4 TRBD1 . CASSSGTGAPYEQYF TGTGCCAGCAGCTCCGGGACAGGGGCCCCCTACGAGCAGTACTTC
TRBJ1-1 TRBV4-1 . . CASSQGNVNTEAFF TGCGCCAGCAGCCAGGGCAATGTGAACACTGAAGCTTTCTTT
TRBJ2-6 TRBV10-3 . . CAISALIGGSGANVLTF TGTGCCATCAGTGCCCTGATTGGGGGCTCCGGGGCCAACGTCCTGACTTTC
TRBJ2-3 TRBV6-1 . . CASILGGGADTQYF TGTGCCAGCATCTTAGGGGGGGGCGCAGATACGCAGTATTTT
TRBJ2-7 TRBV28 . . CASSLRRFSSYEQYF TGTGCCAGCAGTTTACGGCGGTTTAGCTCCTACGAGCAGTACTTC
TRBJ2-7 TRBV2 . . CASTLPKIDIYEQYF TGTGCCAGCACTCTCCCCAAGATAGATATCTACGAGCAGTACTTC
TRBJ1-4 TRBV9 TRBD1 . CASSVTGGPNEKLFF TGTGCCAGCAGCGTTACAGGGGGCCCTAATGAAAAACTGTTTTTT
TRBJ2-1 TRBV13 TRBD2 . CASSLRGGLAGLEEQFF TGTGCCAGCAGCTTACGGGGCGGACTAGCGGGACTGGAGGAGCAGTTCTTC
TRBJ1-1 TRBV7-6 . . CASSLLQGTEAFF TGTGCCAGCAGCTTACTCCAGGGGACTGAAGCTTTCTTT
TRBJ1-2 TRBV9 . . CASSVEDTGYGYGYTF TGTGCCAGCAGCGTGGAAGATACAGGGTACGGCTATGGCTACACCTTC
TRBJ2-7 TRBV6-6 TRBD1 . CASSHTPGQVSYEQYF TGTGCCAGCAGTCACACCCCCGGACAGGTCTCCTACGAGCAGTACTTC
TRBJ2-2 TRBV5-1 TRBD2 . CASGYYAGAGELFF TGCGCCAGCGGCTACTACGCGGGAGCCGGGGAGCTGTTTTTT
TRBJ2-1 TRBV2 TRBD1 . CASSKTGQGNNEQFF TGTGCCAGCAGTAAAACGGGACAGGGGAACAATGAGCAGTTCTTC
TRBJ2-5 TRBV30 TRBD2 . CAWSRGGQETQYF TGTGCCTGGAGCCGGGGGGGCCAGGAGACCCAGTACTTC
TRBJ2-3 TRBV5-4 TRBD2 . CASSFQREYTDTQYF TGTGCCAGCAGCTTCCAGCGGGAGTATACAGATACGCAGTATTTT
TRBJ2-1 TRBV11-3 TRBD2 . CASSPGLGTSGAVYNEQFF TGTGCCAGCAGCCCGGGACTCGGGACTAGCGGGGCAGTCTACAATGAGCAGTTCTTC
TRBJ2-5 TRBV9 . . CASSVGVRGEETQYF TGTGCCAGCAGCGTAGGGGTCCGGGGAGAAGAGACCCAGTACTTC
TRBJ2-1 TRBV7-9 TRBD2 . CASSLGGLAGEQFF TGTGCCAGCAGCTTAGGCGGACTAGCAGGTGAGCAGTTCTTC
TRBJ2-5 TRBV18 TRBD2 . CASSPREGRETQYF TGTGCCAGCTCACCGCGGGAGGGCAGAGAGACCCAGTACTTC
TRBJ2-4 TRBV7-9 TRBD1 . CASSLRTGDLAKNIQYF TGTGCCAGCAGCTTGCGGACAGGAGATCTAGCCAAAAACATTCAGTACTTC
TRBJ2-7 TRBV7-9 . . CASSSTGLSYEQYF TGTGCCAGCAGCTCAACAGGGTTATCCTACGAGCAGTACTTC
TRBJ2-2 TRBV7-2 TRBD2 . CASSSNYRTSGRVGELFF TGTGCCAGCAGCAGTAATTATAGGACTAGCGGGAGGGTCGGGGAGCTGTTTTTT
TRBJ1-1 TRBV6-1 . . CASRAGREHTEAFF TGTGCCAGCAGGGCCGGACGGGAGCACACTGAAGCTTTCTTT
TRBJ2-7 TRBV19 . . CASSQPGRAYEQYF TGTGCCAGTAGTCAACCAGGGCGCGCCTACGAGCAGTACTTC
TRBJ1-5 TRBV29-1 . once CSVGSAGKGQPQHF TGCAGCGTTGGTTCCGCAGGGAAGGGTCAGCCCCAGCATTTT
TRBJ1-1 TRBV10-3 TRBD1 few CATSRTGNTEAFF TGTGCCACCTCCCGGACAGGGAACACTGAAGCTTTCTTT
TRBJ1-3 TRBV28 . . CASSPRGASGNTIYF TGTGCCAGCAGCCCCCGAGGTGCGTCTGGAAACACCATATATTTT
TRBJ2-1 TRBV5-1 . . CASSPPRGTLEQFF TGCGCCAGCAGCCCCCCGAGGGGGACATTGGAGCAGTTCTTC
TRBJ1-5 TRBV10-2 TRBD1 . CASSESRTGGSNQPQHF TGCGCCAGCAGTGAGTCTAGGACAGGGGGAAGCAATCAGCCCCAGCATTTT
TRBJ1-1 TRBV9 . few CASSVQTGPSTEAFF TGTGCCAGCAGCGTACAGACAGGTCCGAGCACTGAAGCTTTCTTT
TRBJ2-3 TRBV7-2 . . CASSLGYSSSTDTQYF TGTGCCAGCAGCTTAGGGTACAGCTCTAGCACAGATACGCAGTATTTT
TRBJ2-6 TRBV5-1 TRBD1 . CASSVTGQGNSGANVLTF TGCGCCAGCAGCGTGACCGGACAGGGTAACTCTGGGGCCAACGTCCTGACTTTC
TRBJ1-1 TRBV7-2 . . CASSLGALGTEAFF TGTGCCAGCAGCTTGGGGGCCCTGGGCACTGAAGCTTTCTTT
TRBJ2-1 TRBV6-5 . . CASSKGAALGDEQFF TGTGCCAGCAGTAAAGGGGCGGCCTTAGGCGATGAGCAGTTCTTC
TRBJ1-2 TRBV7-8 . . CASSLGVGYGYTF TGTGCCAGCAGCTTGGGAGTGGGCTATGGCTACACCTTC
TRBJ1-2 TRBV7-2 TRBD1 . CASSWDRAQGFYGYTF TGTGCCAGCAGCTGGGACAGGGCCCAAGGTTTCTATGGCTACACCTTC
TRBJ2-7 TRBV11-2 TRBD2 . CASSLDTGGAYEQYF TGTGCCAGCAGCTTAGATACGGGGGGGGCCTACGAGCAGTACTTC
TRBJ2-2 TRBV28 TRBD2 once CASSFSGRDTGELFF TGTGCCAGCAGTTTCAGCGGGAGAGACACCGGGGAGCTGTTTTTT
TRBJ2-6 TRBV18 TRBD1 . CASSSYPVTGERHSGANVLTF TGTGCCAGCTCATCCTACCCGGTAACAGGGGAACGACACTCTGGGGCCAACGTCCTGACTTTC
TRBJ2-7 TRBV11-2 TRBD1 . CASSTDRVYHEQYF TGTGCCAGCAGCACTGACAGGGTTTACCACGAGCAGTACTTC